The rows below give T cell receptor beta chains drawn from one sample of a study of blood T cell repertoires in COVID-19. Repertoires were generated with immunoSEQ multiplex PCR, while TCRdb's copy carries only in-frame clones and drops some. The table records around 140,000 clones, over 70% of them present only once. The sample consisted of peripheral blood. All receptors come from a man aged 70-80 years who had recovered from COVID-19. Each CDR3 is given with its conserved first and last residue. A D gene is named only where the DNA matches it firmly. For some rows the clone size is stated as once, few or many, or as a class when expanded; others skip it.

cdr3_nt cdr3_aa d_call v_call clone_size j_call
TGTGCTAGTGCCCCAGCTCCAGGGGGCACTGAAGCTTTCTTT CASAPAPGGTEAFF TRBD1 TRBV12-5 once TRBJ1-1
TGTGCCAGCAGCTTGGCCGGGACTAGCTACACCGGGGAGCTGTTTTTT CASSLAGTSYTGELFF TRBD2 TRBV11-3 few TRBJ2-2
TGTGCCAGCAGCCAAGTCGGGGGAGTAATAGATACGCAGTATTTT CASSQVGGVIDTQYF NA TRBV3-1/TRBV3-2 once TRBJ2-3
TGTGCCAGCAGCGGACTAGCGGGTAGCACAGATACGCAGTATTTT CASSGLAGSTDTQYF TRBD2 TRBV3-1/TRBV3-2 NA TRBJ2-3
TGTGCCAGCAGCTTAGGTTTCGTAGCGGGAGGCCCCGGGGAGCTGTTTTTT CASSLGFVAGGPGELFF TRBD2 TRBV11-3 NA TRBJ2-2
TGCGCCAGCAGCCAAACCGGGACACAAGAGACCCAGTACTTC CASSQTGTQETQYF NA TRBV4-1 NA TRBJ2-5
TGTGCCAGCTCACCACTGCCCCCGGGCTCTGGGGCCAACGTCCTGACTTTC CASSPLPPGSGANVLTF NA TRBV18 once TRBJ2-6
TGTGCCAGCAGCAAGTTAACAGGCTACTCCTACGAGCAGTACTTC CASSKLTGYSYEQYF NA TRBV21-1 few TRBJ2-7
TGTGCCAGCAGCCAAGAAGAGGATGGGTACACCGGGGAGCTGTTTTTT CASSQEEDGYTGELFF NA TRBV3-1/TRBV3-2 NA TRBJ2-2
TGTGCCATCAGTGAGTCAGAGGGATCCTACGAGCAGTACTTC CAISESEGSYEQYF NA TRBV10-3 NA TRBJ2-7
TGTGCCAGCAGTTTGGTTCAGGCTAATGAAAAACTGTTTTTT CASSLVQANEKLFF NA TRBV28 once TRBJ1-4
TGTGCCAGCAGCCCTAGCGGGAGTTTCAACGAGCAGTACTTC CASSPSGSFNEQYF TRBD2 TRBV7-3 NA TRBJ2-7
TGTGCCAGCAGCTTTCTGGAGGGAAACATTCAGTACTTC CASSFLEGNIQYF NA TRBV7-8 NA TRBJ2-4
TGTGCCAGCAGTTCGACCGGACTAATTGAGGAGTTCTTC CASSSTGLIEEFF NA TRBV7-9 NA TRBJ2-1
TGCGCCAGCAGCTTAAGGGGACAGGGGGAGAAGACCCAGTACTTC CASSLRGQGEKTQYF TRBD1 TRBV5-1 once TRBJ2-5
TGTGCCAGCAGCTTAGGGAACGAGGGTTCACCCCTCCACTTT CASSLGNEGSPLHF NA TRBV7-2 NA TRBJ1-6
TGTGCCAGCGCCCGCGGACAGGGCTACGAGCAGTACTTC CASARGQGYEQYF TRBD1 TRBV5-4 NA TRBJ2-7
TGTGCTAGTGGTTTGTCGTCTAGCGGGAGCACAGATACGCAGTATTTT CASGLSSSGSTDTQYF TRBD2 TRBV12-5 NA TRBJ2-3
TGTGCCAGCTCAATGGGACAGAGGAACACTGAAGCTTTCTTT CASSMGQRNTEAFF TRBD1 TRBV18 NA TRBJ1-1
TGTGCCTGGACTGGTGCGGGACTGTTCACAGATACGCAGTATTTT CAWTGAGLFTDTQYF NA TRBV30 NA TRBJ2-3
TGTGCCAGCGGGGGCCGGTTTGGCCAGCAGTCTAACTATGGCTACACCTTC CASGGRFGQQSNYGYTF NA TRBV27 NA TRBJ1-2
TGCGCCAGCAGCTTACTAGCGGGAGAGCCAAATGAGCAGTTCTTC CASSLLAGEPNEQFF TRBD2 TRBV5-1 few TRBJ2-1
TGCGCCAGCAGCTGGACTGTGAACACTGAAGCTTTCTTT CASSWTVNTEAFF NA TRBV5-1 NA TRBJ1-1
TGCGCCAGCAGCCAAGGGTACAGGTCCGCCTACGAGCAGTACTTC CASSQGYRSAYEQYF NA TRBV4-3 NA TRBJ2-7
TGCGCCAGCAGCTTAGAGGGGGCTGGGGCCAACGTCCTGACTTTC CASSLEGAGANVLTF NA TRBV5-1 NA TRBJ2-6
TGCAGCGTATACATTATCACCGGGGAGCTGTTTTTT CSVYIITGELFF NA TRBV29-1 NA TRBJ2-2
TGTGCCTGGAGTCCCGCCCGGAGCGGGTCCTACAATGAGCGGTTCTTC CAWSPARSGSYNERFF NA TRBV30 NA TRBJ2-1